The 18 T cell receptor beta chains below all came from one sample that was sequenced in a study of T-cell reconstitution after alpha-beta-depleted transplantation in children. Construction of the TCRbeta library involved unique molecular identifiers. TCRdb re-called the PCR reads through MiXCR, storing one row per CDR3 protein. This table holds 700,000 or so distinct CDR3 sequences, about an eighth found once. The sequencing here drew on PBMCs, taken before TCRalphabeta/CD19-depleted stem cell transplant. The receptors here all came from a girl aged 2-10 years with congenital amegakaryocytic thrombocytopenia, due to receive a stem cell transplant.

A few counts support this clonotype. The genes are TRBV2 and TRBJ2-3; D call uncertain. This CDR3 has 11 residues. V shed 8 bases and J shed 5 bases, with 8 bases lying between them. Germline lookup yields CDR1 SNHLY and CDR2 FYNNEI. The CDR3 here is CASGILDTQYF. In DNA, the CDR3 is TGTGCCAGCGGGATATTAGATACGCAGTATTTT.

The gene calls are TRBV7-2 and TRBJ2-7; the match to TRBD2 covers 11 bases. The germline V gene has CDR1 SGHTA and CDR2 FQGNSA. V was clipped by 3 bases and J by 6 bases; unmatched bases: 7. The CDR3 runs 15 residues. The CDR3, as DNA: TGTGCCAGCAGCTTGGGGACTAGCGGCTTCTCCGAGCAGTACTTC. This gives the protein CASSLGTSGFSEQYF.

V and J are TRBV21-1 and TRBJ2-2; TRBD2 is the table's D call and was not checked against the DNA. TRBV21-1 is a known pseudogene. This CDR3 is built from 18 residues. The DNA for the CDR3 is TGTGCCAGCAGCAAAGCCCCTAGCGGGAGGCCCGACACCGGGGAGCTGTTTTTT. This gives the protein CASSKAPSGRPDTGELFF.

This chain uses TRBV11-2 with TRBJ1-4; a possible D gene is TRBD1 (5 bases). V lost 0 bases to trimming and J lost 1 base, with 30 bases between them. The CDR3 is 23 amino acids. The germline V gene encodes CDR1 SGHAT and CDR2 FQNNGV. The CDR3 here is CASSLETPPDKTDIRRTNEKLFF. CDR3 bases: TGTGCCAGCAGCTTAGAAACCCCTCCAGACAAGACGGACATTAGAAGAACTAATGAAAAACTGTTTTTT.

This clonotype was seen at least ten times. This sequence joins TRBV5-1 and TRBJ2-1, with a tentative D call TRBD2 (5 bases). CDR1 and CDR2 from the germline V gene are SGHRS and YFSETQ. V lost 2 bases to trimming and J lost 9 bases, with 12 bases between them. The CDR3 has 13 residues. The CDR3 spells CASSFPDEGEQFF. Written as DNA, the CDR3 is TGCGCCAGCAGCTTTCCGGATGAGGGTGAGCAGTTCTTC. Based on the CDR3 plus reference TRBV5-1 and TRBJ2-1, the full variable domain is KAGVTQTPRYLIKTRGQQVTLSCSPISGHRSVSWYQQTPGQGLQFLFEYFSETQRNKGNFPGRFSGRQFSNSRSEMNVSTLELGDSALYLCASSFPDEGEQFFGPGTRLTVL.

On this clonotype: Given a much more abundant clone one base away, this may be a read error. The chain links TRBV12-3 or TRBV12-4 to TRBJ2-2, with TRBD1 identical over 9 bases. This CDR3 contains 16 residues. CDR3 loop: CASSFTGGSGTGELYF. Here the CDR3 DNA reads TGTGCCAGCAGTTTTACAGGGGGCTCGGGCACCGGGGAGCTGTATTTT.

The chain employs TRBV27 and TRBJ2-2; 8 positions match TRBD2. Per the germline V gene, CDR1 is MNHEY and CDR2 is SMNVEV (reference sequence). Germline trimming cut 3 bases from V and 1 base from J; bases unmatched to any gene: 4. The CDR3 contains 16 residues. The CDR3 region has the DNA TGTGCCAGCAGTTTGATAGCGGGATTGAACACCGGGGAGCTGTTTTTT. Its translation is CASSLIAGLNTGELFF.

This clonotype was counted at least ten times. The chain joins TRBV7-9 to TRBJ1-2; D is unclear. This CDR3 is 11 amino acids long. With 6 bases removed from V and 8 bases from J, the gap between germline ends came to 10 bases. CDR1 and CDR2 from the germline V gene are SEHNR and FQNEAQ (reference sequence). The DNA for the CDR3 is TGTGCCAGCAGTGCGCAACAGGGCTACACCTTC. Translated, it gives CASSAQQGYTF.

The rearrangement links TRBV7-9 to TRBJ2-2; unclear D gene. Deletions cut 5 bases from V and 4 bases from J, with 17 bases between. The CDR3 is 16 amino acids. The V gene's germline CDR1 is SEHNR and CDR2 FQNEAQ (reference sequence). CDR3 in amino acids: CASSTSSGLVTGELFF. The CDR3 DNA reads as TGTGCCAGCAGCACCTCAAGTGGGCTAGTCACCGGGGAGCTGTTTTTT.

This clonotype was seen a few times. V and J are TRBV6-1 and TRBJ2-5, with 11 bases fitting TRBD2. The CDR3 has 16 residues. CDR1 is MNHNS, CDR2 SASEGT, per germline. Trimming took 4 bases from V and 2 from J; bases not matched to a gene: 6. The CDR3 bases are TGTGCCAGCAGTGGGCAACTAGCGGGAGAGCAAGAGACCCAGTACTTC. This translates into CASSGQLAGEQETQYF.

This clonotype turned up a few times. The gene calls are TRBV20-1 and TRBJ2-2; 12 nucleotides line up with TRBD2. Trimming at V came to 3 bases and at J to 4 bases, leaving 6 bases not matched to a gene. The V gene's germline CDR1 is DFQATT and CDR2 SNEGSKA (reference sequence). CDR3 size: 16 residues. The CDR3 sequence is CSASASGRVSTGELFF. CDR3 nucleotide sequence: TGCAGTGCTAGCGCTAGCGGGAGGGTGAGCACCGGGGAGCTGTTTTTT.

The V and J genes are TRBV7-9 and TRBJ2-7; possible D gene TRBD2, 6 bases. The CDR3 covers 12 residues. Germline V gene lookup returns CDR1 SEHNR and CDR2 FQNEAQ (reference sequence). V dropped 7 bases and J dropped 4 bases, with 11 bases sitting between them. CDR3 coding DNA: TGTGCCAGCAACGCCGGGGGTTACGAGCAGTACTTC. Its protein product is CASNAGGYEQYF.

With regard to this clonotype: This could be a read error, since a much larger clone is one nucleotide away. This chain uses TRBV20-1 with TRBJ2-1; TRBD2 agrees at 10 bases. The CDR3 covers 13 residues. CDR1 DFQATT and CDR2 SNEGSKA come from the germline V gene (reference sequence). CDR3 nucleotides: TGCAGTGCAGCGCTAGCGGGGGTAGGTGAGCAGTCCTTC. The encoded protein is CSAALAGVGEQSF.

The chain employs TRBV19 and TRBJ2-6; D remains ambiguous. This CDR3 has 15 amino acids. Germline loops: CDR1 LNHDA, CDR2 SQIVND (reference sequence). Trimming removed 4 bases from V and 0 bases from J, with 7 bases in between. The chain's CDR3 is CASSKGSSGANVLTF. The DNA of the CDR3 is TGTGCCAGTAGTAAGGGCAGCTCTGGGGCCAACGTCCTGACTTTC.

The V and J genes are TRBV3-1 and TRBJ2-4, with D uncertain. The CDR3 totals 16 residues. The V and J ends lost 0 bases and 0 bases respectively, with 9 bases between them. Germline values: CDR1 LGHDT, CDR2 YNNKEL (reference sequence). The CDR3 DNA follows: TGTGCCAGCAGCCAAGAGCTTACTATAGCCAAAAACATTCAGTACTTC. It translates to CASSQELTIAKNIQYF. Complete variable domain (other parts from reference TRBV3-1 and TRBJ2-4): DTAVSQTPKYLVTQMGNDKSIKCEQNLGHDTMYWYKQDSKKFLKIMFSYNNKELIINETVPNRFSPKSPDKAHLNLHINSLELGDSAVYFCASSQELTIAKNIQYFGAGTRLSVL.

This clonotype has only a few counts. The rearrangement joins TRBV5-1 to TRBJ2-1; D unclear. Germline CDR1 is SGHRS and CDR2 is YFSETQ. V lost 0 bases to trimming and J lost 7 bases, with 8 bases between them. This CDR3 region has 13 residues. CDR3 region: CASSLALENEQFF. The CDR3 DNA reads as TGCGCCAGCAGCTTGGCTCTAGAGAATGAGCAGTTCTTC.

In the case of this clonotype: A much larger clone lies one base from this, so it may be a read error. The chain joins TRBV27 to TRBJ1-1; possible D gene TRBD1, 6 bases. The V and J ends lost 11 bases and 1 base respectively, with 11 bases between them. CDR3 length: 12 residues. Germline V lookup: CDR1 MNHEY, CDR2 SMNVEV (reference sequence). CDR3 DNA: TGTGCCGCACAGGGCACGAACACTGAAGCTTTCTTT. It codes for CAAQGTNTEAFF.

This chain joins TRBV5-1 and TRBJ2-1, with 9 bases that match TRBD2. V shed 1 base, J shed 14 bases, and the junction held 4 bases outside the gene matches. The germline V gene has CDR1 SGHRS and CDR2 YFSETQ. The CDR3 consists of 12 residues. The CDR3 nucleotides read TGCGCCAGCAGCTTGAGTAGCGGGAGTGAGTTCTTC. Amino acids: CASSLSSGSEFF.